In this sample, the clone carrying this TCR beta chain turned up a few times. Its cognate antigen is unknown. Random hexamers primed reverse transcription of about 0.45 to 1 ug RNA. TCR beta CDR3 was amplified by immunoSEQ covering 54 Vbeta and 13 Jbeta. Via MiXCR, TCRdb re-called the immunoSEQ multiplex PCR reads, giving one row per CDR3 protein. Here the sample spans some 160,000 distinct CDR3 sequences, approximately 94% being singletons. This sample was taken from a study of CD8 T cells in Susac syndrome. Study-wide points: The study acknowledged a relatively small number of individuals in its TCR sequencing and HLA analysis.

Peripheral blood CD8+ and CD4+ T cells were profiled by TCR beta sequencing. Both CD4+ and CD8+ T cells were negatively isolated, and TEMRA cells underwent FACS enrichment. Trimming pared 3 bases from V and 1 base from J, leaving 12 bases between. There are 15 residues in the CDR3. CDR1 and CDR2 from the germline V gene are LGHNA and YSLEER. The receptor was isolated from a human donor with Susac syndrome. Sequencing used CD4+ T cells from PBMCs. The chain employs TRBV4-3 and TRBJ2-5; weak D call: TRBD2 (6 bases). Here the CDR3 DNA reads TGCGCCAGCAGCCAGACCGGGACTCTCCAAGAGACCCAGTACTTC. It codes for CASSQTGTLQETQYF.